These 7 T cell receptor beta chains originate from one sample sequenced in a study of blood T cell repertoires in COVID-19. Repertoires were generated with immunoSEQ multiplex PCR, while TCRdb's copy carries only in-frame clones and drops some. The data show about 350,000 clones, about 86% seen once. The specimen sequenced was peripheral blood. These receptors were collected from a woman aged 60-75 years with COVID-19, enrolled during active disease.

The rearrangement links TRBV13 to TRBJ2-7; D is perhaps TRBD2 (5 bases). Per the germline V gene, CDR1 is PRHDT and CDR2 is FYEKMQ (reference sequence). This CDR3 contains 15 residues. V shed 0 bases and J shed 0 bases, with 9 bases lying between them. The CDR3 region is CASSLGSGYSYEQYF. The CDR3 DNA is TGTGCCAGCAGCTTAGGTTCGGGGTACTCCTACGAGCAGTACTTC.

Remarks on this clone: Given a much more abundant clone one base away, this may be a read error. The chain combines TRBV13 with TRBJ1-1, with 7 positions matching TRBD1. Germline assignment: CDR1 PRHDT and CDR2 FYEKMQ (reference sequence). The CDR3 extends over 13 amino acids. The trim removed 5 bases at V and 3 bases at J, leaving 3 bases unmatched. CDR3 DNA: TGTGCCAGCAGCCTGGACAGGCACACTGAAGCTTTCTTT. It encodes CASSLDRHTEAFF.

The genes are TRBV3-1 (or the pseudogene TRBV3-2) and TRBJ2-7; no clear D. The CDR3 is made up of 14 amino acids. The V gene lost 8 bases and the J gene lost 5 bases, with 19 bases spanning the gap. The germline V gene has CDR1 LGHDT and CDR2 YNNKEL (reference sequence). The chain's CDR3 is CASSYGVFFDEQYF. As DNA, the CDR3 is TGTGCCAGCTCATACGGAGTTTTCTTCGACGAGCAGTACTTC.

The rearrangement links TRBV11-3 to TRBJ2-1, with 7 bases aligning to TRBD2. Germline lookup yields CDR1 SGHNT and CDR2 YENEEA. The ends lost 0 bases at V and 7 bases at J; junction bases unmatched: 9. The CDR3 contains 16 residues. The CDR3 here is CASSLDGGRGPNEQFF. In DNA form, the CDR3 reads TGTGCCAGCAGCTTAGATGGCGGGAGAGGCCCTAATGAGCAGTTCTTC.

The chain carries TRBV30 and TRBJ1-3, with TRBD1 identical over 8 bases. V lost 2 bases and J lost 4; bases outside the gene matches: 10. Germline values: CDR1 GTSNPN, CDR2 SVGIG (reference sequence). The CDR3 covers 16 residues. The CDR3, as DNA: TGTGCCTGGAGTACCAGGGGGCTTCTTAGAGGAAACACCATATATTTT. Translating it yields CAWSTRGLLRGNTIYF. The variable domain in full, completed from reference TRBV30 and TRBJ1-3, reads SQTIHQWPATLVQPVGSPLSLECTVEGTSNPNLYWYRQAAGRGLQLLFYSVGIGQISSEVPQNLSASRPQDRQFILSSKKLLLSDSGFYLCAWSTRGLLRGNTIYFGEGSWLTVV.

The gene calls are TRBV18 and TRBJ1-1, with D perhaps matching TRBD1 (6 bases). V was pared by 5 bases and J by 1 base, with 8 bases between. The CDR3 sequence is 13 residues long. CDR1 is KGHSH, CDR2 LQKENI, per germline. The CDR3 sequence is CASSATGNTEAFF. Written as DNA, the CDR3 is TGTGCCAGCTCAGCGACAGGGAACACTGAAGCTTTCTTT.

The chain uses TRBV7-9 and TRBJ2-3; possible D gene TRBD1, 6 bases. Germline CDR1 reads SEHNR; CDR2 reads FQNEAQ (reference sequence). Trimming took 7 bases from V and 4 from J, leaving 18 bases between them. This CDR3 contains 15 residues. The CDR3 sequence is CASTLLGAGPDTQYF. In nucleotides, the CDR3 is TGTGCCAGCACGTTATTGGGGGCCGGCCCAGATACGCAGTATTTT.